The T cell receptor beta chain described here comes from a study of blood T cell repertoires in COVID-19. Whole-study context: There were acute and convalescent COVID-19 samples, and they came from the United States, Italy and Spain. Nucleic acid was either cDNA or gDNA, and it came from T cells, B-cell-depleted T cells, or PBMCs.

Source study methods: Estimates of nucleated cell counts were drawn from the amplification of reference gene primers. Data came from immunoSEQ multiplex PCR; TCRdb stores just in-frame clones and leaves some out. V and J calls plus clone size are reproduced from that table; the DNA served to infer D and trimming. The sample carries around 210,000 clones, roughly 75% recorded once. The specimen was peripheral blood. The source is a woman aged 70 to 79 with acute or convalescent COVID-19.

The CDR3 DNA is TGTGCCAGCAGTCGGGACACTAACTATGGCTACACCTTC. Amino acids: CASSRDTNYGYTF. The chain employs TRBV2 and TRBJ1-2; D might be TRBD1 (6 bases). This CDR3 is 13 amino acids long. Trimming shortened V by 5 bases and J by 0 bases, and 7 bases separated the two germline ends. Germline V gene data show CDR1 as SNHLY and CDR2 as FYNNEI.